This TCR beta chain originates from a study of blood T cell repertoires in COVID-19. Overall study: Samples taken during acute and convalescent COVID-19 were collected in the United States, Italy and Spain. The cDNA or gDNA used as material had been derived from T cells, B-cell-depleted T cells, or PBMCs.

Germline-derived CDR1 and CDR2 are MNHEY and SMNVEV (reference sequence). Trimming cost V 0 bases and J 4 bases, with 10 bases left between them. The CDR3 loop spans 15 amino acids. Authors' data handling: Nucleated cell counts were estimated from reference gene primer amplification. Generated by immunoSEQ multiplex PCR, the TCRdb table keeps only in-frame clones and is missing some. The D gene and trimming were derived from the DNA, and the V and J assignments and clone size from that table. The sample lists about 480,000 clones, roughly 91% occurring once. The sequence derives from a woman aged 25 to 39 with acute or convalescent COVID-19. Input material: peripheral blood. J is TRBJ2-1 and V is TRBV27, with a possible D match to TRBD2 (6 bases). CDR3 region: CASSLSAGLYNEQFF. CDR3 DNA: TGTGCCAGCAGTTTATCGGCGGGGTTGTACAATGAGCAGTTCTTC.